These 32 T cell receptor beta chains were sequenced from one sample in a study of CD8 T cells in ankylosing spondylitis. MiXCR was run by TCRdb on the 5' RACE reads, yielding one entry per CDR3 protein. The sample holds roughly 230,000 distinct CDR3 sequences, more than 15% seen once. The sequencing sample was made of blood, either unsorted or a sorted T cell fraction (not recorded which). All receptors come from a male donor with ankylosing spondylitis or in good health (not recorded which).

The J gene is TRBJ1-4, the V gene TRBV6-1; 9 bases map to TRBD1. The V gene's germline CDR1 is MNHNS and CDR2 SASEGT. The CDR3 consists of 14 residues. V lost 5 bases, J lost 7 bases, and 5 bases stayed unmatched. CDR3 coding DNA: TGTGCCAGCAGTACCGGGACAGGGCTTGAAAAACTGTTTTTT. Its translation is CASSTGTGLEKLFF.

The CDR3 reads CASSYSGKPYYEQYF. The CDR3 DNA reads as TGTGCCAGCAGTTACAGCGGGAAGCCCTACTACGAGCAGTACTTC. The chain carries TRBV6-5 and TRBJ2-7, with 7 bases fitting TRBD2. Germline V lookup: CDR1 MNHEY, CDR2 SVGAGI. V trimming: 2 bases; J trimming: 3 bases; junction bases outside the gene matches: 7. The CDR3 is 15 amino acids.

The J gene is TRBJ2-3, the V gene TRBV2, with D maybe TRBD1 (6 bases). CDR1 is SNHLY and CDR2 is FYNNEI in the germline V gene. This CDR3 has 15 residues. V lost 4 bases and J lost 1, with 12 bases in between. Here the CDR3 reads CASSATGLGTDTQYF. In DNA form, the CDR3 reads TGTGCCAGCAGTGCTACAGGGTTGGGCACAGATACGCAGTATTTT. The complete variable domain, with remaining parts taken from reference TRBV2 and TRBJ2-3, reads EPEVTQTPSHQVTQMGQEVILRCVPISNHLYFYWYRQILGQKVEFLVSFYNNEISEKSEIFDDQFSVERPDGSNFTLKIRSTKLEDSAMYFCASSATGLGTDTQYFGPGTRLTVL.

This sequence joins TRBV6-5 and TRBJ2-1, with 7 positions matching TRBD2. V gave up 1 base and J gave up 7 bases; unmatched junction bases: 10. Germline CDR1 reads MNHEY; CDR2 reads SVGAGI. CDR3 length: 16 residues. CDR3 amino acids: CASSYFGLGLENEQFF. Written as DNA, the CDR3 is TGTGCCAGCAGTTACTTCGGACTAGGTCTGGAGAATGAGCAGTTCTTC.

This clonotype has only a few counts. The chain's CDR3 is CSARGDRSPYNEQFF. The CDR3 bases are TGCAGTGCTAGAGGGGACAGGTCCCCGTACAATGAGCAGTTCTTC. The rearrangement joins TRBV20-1 to TRBJ2-1; 8 nucleotides agree with TRBD1. CDR3 length: 15 residues. The trim removed 1 base at V and 4 bases at J, leaving 6 bases unmatched. Germline CDR1 DFQATT, CDR2 SNEGSKA (reference sequence).

This clonotype was counted many times. The V call is TRBV4-1, the J call TRBJ2-1; 7 nucleotides agree with TRBD2. The germline CDR1 and CDR2 sequences are MGHRA and YSYEKL. The CDR3 loop spans 18 amino acids. Trimming took 1 base from V and 4 from J; bases not matched to a gene: 13. For the CDR3, the DNA is TGCGCCAGCAGCCAAGTTAGGACTAGACTATACTTATACAATGAGCAGTTCTTC. Residues: CASSQVRTRLYLYNEQFF.

In this sample, this clonotype turned up many times. The rearrangement joins TRBV12-3 or TRBV12-4 to TRBJ2-7; 11 nucleotides agree with TRBD2. The trim removed 6 bases at V and 4 bases at J, leaving 5 bases unmatched. CDR3 size: 14 residues. CDR3 sequence (DNA): TGTGCCAGCAGCTTGGGACTAGCGGCATACGAGCAGTACTTC. This sequence encodes CASSLGLAAYEQYF.

The chain joins TRBV9 to TRBJ2-3, with a weak D call TRBD2 (6 bases). The CDR3 length is 16 residues. Deletions cut 4 bases from V and 3 bases from J, with 18 bases between. Per germline, CDR1 SGDLS and CDR2 YYNGEE. The CDR3 DNA sequence: TGTGCCAGCAGCATCTTTGGGGGAGGAGAGACAGATACGCAGTATTTT. This encodes CASSIFGGGETDTQYF. Supplemented by reference TRBV9 and TRBJ2-3, the full variable domain reads DSGVTQTPKHLITATGQRVTLRCSPRSGDLSVYWYQQSLDQGLQFLIQYYNGEERAKGNILERFSAQQFPDLHSELNLSSLELGDSALYFCASSIFGGGETDTQYFGPGTRLTVL.

This clonotype has only a few counts. This chain connects TRBV7-9 to TRBJ2-2; 8 bases map to TRBD2. CDR3 size: 14 residues. Germline CDR1 SEHNR, CDR2 FQNEAQ (reference sequence). V lost 4 bases and J lost 6; bases outside the gene matches: 4. This CDR3 reads CASSYPGGAGELFF. As DNA, the CDR3 is TGTGCCAGCAGCTACCCCGGGGGGGCCGGGGAGCTGTTTTTT.

This clonotype was recorded many times. This sequence joins TRBV20-1 and TRBJ2-1, with 9 bases identical to TRBD2. The CDR3 loop spans 16 amino acids. Per the germline V gene, CDR1 is DFQATT and CDR2 is SNEGSKA (reference sequence). V gave up 2 bases and J gave up 7 bases; unmatched junction bases: 12. The CDR3 loop reads CSARPPSGRSSNEQFF. The CDR3 nucleotides read TGCAGTGCTAGACCACCGAGCGGGAGGTCCTCAAATGAGCAGTTCTTC.

This clonotype was observed a handful of times. The chain joins TRBV5-1 to TRBJ2-1; 11 bases fit TRBD2. In germline, CDR1 is SGHRS, CDR2 YFSETQ. This CDR3 comprises 15 residues. Germline trimming cut 3 bases from V and 6 bases from J; bases unmatched to any gene: 5. The CDR3 bases are TGCGCCAGCAGCTCCACTGGGACTAGCGGCAATGAGCAGTTCTTC. Amino acid sequence: CASSSTGTSGNEQFF.

This clonotype was counted a few times. J is TRBJ2-7 and V is TRBV7-8; 7 bases are shared with TRBD2. Trimming at V came to 5 bases and at J to 5 bases, leaving 3 bases not matched to a gene. This CDR3 has 12 residues. CDR1 and CDR2 from the germline V gene are SGHVS and FQNEAQ. CDR3 loop: CASSSGDDEQYF. The CDR3 nucleotides read TGTGCCAGCAGCAGCGGGGATGACGAGCAGTACTTC.

The chain joins TRBV28 to TRBJ1-1; D gene unclear. The CDR3 loop spans 14 amino acids. The V end lost 3 bases, the J end lost 7 bases, and 15 bases lay between the germline ends. CDR1 MDHEN and CDR2 SYDVKM come from the germline V gene. The CDR3 spells CASSFTREHLEAFF. DNA of the CDR3: TGTGCCAGCAGTTTCACGAGGGAACACCTTGAAGCTTTCTTT.

This rearrangement joins TRBV5-1 to TRBJ2-3, with 11 nucleotides matching TRBD2. CDR1 SGHRS and CDR2 YFSETQ come from the germline V gene. V gave up 7 bases and J gave up 0 bases; unmatched junction bases: 7. CDR3 length: 16 residues. As DNA, the CDR3 is TGCGCCAGCTCGAGTTGGACTAGCGGGAGCACAGATACGCAGTATTTT. Translating it yields CASSSWTSGSTDTQYF.

The chain recombines TRBV4-1 with TRBJ1-5; tentatively, D is TRBD1 (6 bases). There are 14 residues in the CDR3. The V and J ends lost 4 bases and 7 bases respectively, with 14 bases between them. The germline V gene encodes CDR1 MGHRA and CDR2 YSYEKL. The CDR3: CASSPGTNIQPQHF. CDR3 DNA: TGCGCCAGCAGCCCTGGGACAAATATCCAGCCCCAGCATTTT.

This clonotype was seen ten or more times. The chain is built from TRBV4-1 and TRBJ2-7; D is tentatively TRBD1 or TRBD2 (5 bases each). CDR1 MGHRA and CDR2 YSYEKL come from the germline V gene. The CDR3 is 18 residues long. V lost 0 bases, J lost 0 bases, and 18 bases lay in between. This chain's CDR3 is CASSQEDIEGIRSYEQYF. For the CDR3, the DNA is TGCGCCAGCAGCCAAGAGGATATCGAGGGGATTCGCTCCTACGAGCAGTACTTC.

The chain employs TRBV24-1 and TRBJ2-7, with a weak D call TRBD1 (6 bases). V was shortened by 1 base and J by 3 bases, with 12 bases between the two germline ends. The V gene's germline CDR1 is KGHDR and CDR2 SFDVKD. CDR3 size: 15 residues. The CDR3, as DNA: TGTGCCACCAGTGATTTCTACAGGGTTCTCTACGAGCAGTACTTC. This encodes CATSDFYRVLYEQYF.

This clonotype occurred a few times. V and J are TRBV6-2 or TRBV6-3 and TRBJ2-1; D may be TRBD2 (7 bases). This CDR3 is built from 16 residues. With 2 bases removed from V and 6 bases from J, the gap between germline ends came to 17 bases. Germline values: CDR1 MNHEY, CDR2 SVGEGT. The CDR3 nucleotides read TGTGCCAGCAGTTACCTAGCGGAGGGGGAGTTCAATGAGCAGTTCTTC. Its protein is CASSYLAEGEFNEQFF.

This clonotype turned up a few times. This sequence joins TRBV11-2 and TRBJ2-3, with no clear D. CDR1 SGHAT and CDR2 FQNNGV come from the germline V gene. CDR3 size: 14 residues. Trimming took off 5 bases at V and 1 base at J, with 10 bases between the two ends. CDR3 in DNA: TGTGCCAGCAGCGTCGTAGCCCGCACAGATACGCAGTATTTT. Translation gives CASSVVARTDTQYF.

This clonotype was detected ten times or more. V is TRBV29-1 and J is TRBJ2-5; 8 bases fit TRBD2. The CDR3 loop spans 13 amino acids. Germline V gives CDR1 SQVTM, CDR2 ANQGSEA. J gave up 2 bases and V 7 bases, and 6 bases lay outside the gene matches. CDR3: CSAPREDQETQYF. The CDR3 DNA is TGCAGCGCCCCGCGGGAGGATCAAGAGACCCAGTACTTC.

This clonotype was picked up a small number of times. The chain employs TRBV12-3 or TRBV12-4 and TRBJ2-3, with D uncertain. The CDR3 contains 15 residues. V was cut by 3 bases and J by 0 bases, with 10 bases left in between. CDR3 residues: CASSFLTGSTDTQYF. CDR3 in DNA: TGTGCCAGCAGTTTTCTTACCGGGAGCACAGATACGCAGTATTTT.

This clonotype is a singleton in its sample. This rearrangement joins TRBV30 to TRBJ2-1; D uncertain. There are 11 residues in the CDR3. Germline V gene sequence: CDR1 GTSNPN, CDR2 SVGIG (reference sequence). The V gene lost 2 bases and the J gene lost 7 bases, with 6 bases spanning the gap. Here the CDR3 DNA reads TGTGCCTGGAGTATCTCTAATGAGCAGTTCTTC. Amino acid sequence: CAWSISNEQFF. The full variable domain, rest sourced from reference TRBV30 and TRBJ2-1, is SQTIHQWPATLVQPVGSPLSLECTVEGTSNPNLYWYRQAAGRGLQLLFYSVGIGQISSEVPQNLSASRPQDRQFILSSKKLLLSDSGFYLCAWSISNEQFFGPGTRLTVL.

This chain uses TRBV7-8 with TRBJ1-1; D gene uncertain. CDR3 length: 15 amino acids. V dropped 2 bases and J dropped 4 bases, with 14 bases sitting between them. Per the germline V gene, CDR1 is SGHVS and CDR2 is FQNEAQ. The CDR3: CASSLSAGGSTEAFF. DNA for the CDR3: TGTGCCAGCAGCTTAAGTGCAGGCGGCTCCACTGAAGCTTTCTTT.

The chain carries TRBV12-3 or TRBV12-4 and TRBJ1-5, with D possibly matching TRBD1 (5 bases). V lost 5 bases and J 4 bases, leaving 6 bases between the germline ends. The CDR3 has 12 amino acids. The CDR3 sequence: CASSRGNQPQHF. Written as DNA, the CDR3 is TGTGCCAGCAGTAGGGGAAATCAGCCCCAGCATTTT.

The chain couples TRBV5-1 to TRBJ2-7; 11 bases are a match to TRBD2. CDR3 size: 15 residues. V shed 5 bases and J 3 bases; nucleotides not matched to a gene: 7. Germline CDR1 is SGHRS and CDR2 is YFSETQ. This CDR3 is CASRQTGTSGYEQYF. CDR3 nucleotides: TGCGCCAGCAGGCAAACCGGGACTAGCGGCTACGAGCAGTACTTC.

In its sample, this clonotype was seen many times. The V call is TRBV6-5, the J call TRBJ2-2, with D possibly being TRBD1 or TRBD2 (6 bases each). Looked up from germline, CDR1 is MNHEY and CDR2 is SVGAGI. CDR3 length: 15 residues. Trimming cost V 2 bases and J 3 bases, with 10 bases left between them. The CDR3 nucleotides are TGTGCCAGCAGTTACGGGGGGCCATACACCGGGGAGCTGTTTTTT. Translation gives CASSYGGPYTGELFF.

This clonotype was counted many times. CDR3 nucleotide sequence: TGCAGCGTTGAAATGGGCAGTCAACATGGCTACACCTTC. Its translation is CSVEMGSQHGYTF. The chain uses TRBV29-1 and TRBJ1-2; no reliable D call. The CDR3 has 13 residues. Germline V lookup: CDR1 SQVTM, CDR2 ANQGSEA. The germline V and J ends were trimmed by 2 bases and 6 bases, with 13 bases remaining between them.

This clonotype turned up a few times. J is TRBJ1-1 and V is TRBV4-3; no reliable D call. The CDR3 spans 16 residues. In germline, CDR1 is LGHNA, CDR2 YSLEER. Deletions cut 0 bases from V and 5 bases from J, with 16 bases between. Here the CDR3 reads CASSQDSPGGWTEAFF. DNA for the CDR3: TGCGCCAGCAGCCAAGATTCCCCGGGCGGATGGACTGAAGCTTTCTTT.

This clonotype was observed a handful of times. V is TRBV4-3 and J is TRBJ2-7; D is unresolved. V was clipped by 0 bases and J by 2 bases, with 14 bases between them. CDR1 is LGHNA, CDR2 YSLEER, per germline. The CDR3 contains 16 residues. CDR3 coding DNA: TGCGCCAGCAGCCAAGATCGGGCGGCCGACACCTACGAGCAGTACTTC. This sequence encodes CASSQDRAADTYEQYF.

This clonotype occurred a few times. This sequence joins TRBV7-6 and TRBJ2-5; TRBD1 agrees at 7 bases. Germline lookup yields CDR1 SGHVS and CDR2 FNYEAQ. The CDR3 spans 16 residues. V gave up 2 bases and J gave up 2 bases; unmatched junction bases: 8. CDR3 in DNA: TGTGCCAGCAGCTTACCCGGGACAGCCTCGCAAGAGACCCAGTACTTC. It yields the protein CASSLPGTASQETQYF. The complete variable domain, with remaining parts taken from reference TRBV7-6 and TRBJ2-5, reads GAGVSQSPRYKVTKRGQDVALRCDPISGHVSLYWYRQALGQGPEFLTYFNYEAQQDKSGLPNDRFSAERPEGSISTLTIQRTEQRDSAMYRCASSLPGTASQETQYFGPGTRLLVL.

This clonotype was detected many times. The J gene is TRBJ2-1, the V gene TRBV5-1, with D perhaps TRBD2 (6 bases). Germline CDR1 reads SGHRS; CDR2 reads YFSETQ. V dropped 1 base and J dropped 3 bases, with 8 bases sitting between them. The length of the CDR3 is 14 residues. The CDR3 region is CASSLPGVYNEQFF. The CDR3 DNA reads TGCGCCAGCAGCTTGCCGGGAGTCTACAATGAGCAGTTCTTC.

The chain carries TRBV3-1 and TRBJ2-5; D tentatively reads TRBD1 or TRBD2 (5 bases each). Trimming removed 1 base from V and 5 bases from J, with 17 bases in between. The CDR3 extends over 16 amino acids. CDR1 and CDR2 from the germline V gene are LGHDT and YNNKEL (reference sequence). CDR3 amino acids: CASSQGQGLGTETQYF. CDR3 nucleotide sequence: TGTGCCAGCAGCCAAGGGCAGGGTTTGGGGACGGAGACCCAGTACTTC.